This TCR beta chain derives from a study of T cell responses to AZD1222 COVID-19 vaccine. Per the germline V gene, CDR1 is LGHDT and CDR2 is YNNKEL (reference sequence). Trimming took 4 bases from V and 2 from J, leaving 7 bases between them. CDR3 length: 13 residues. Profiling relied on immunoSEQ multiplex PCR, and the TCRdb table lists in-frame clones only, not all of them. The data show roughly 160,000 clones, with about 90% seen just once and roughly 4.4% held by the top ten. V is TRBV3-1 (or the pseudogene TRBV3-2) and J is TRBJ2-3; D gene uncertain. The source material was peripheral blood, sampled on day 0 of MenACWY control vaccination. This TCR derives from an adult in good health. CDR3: CASSPTVTDTQYF. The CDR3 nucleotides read TGTGCCAGCAGCCCCACCGTCACAGATACGCAGTATTTT.